This T cell receptor beta chain came from a study of PD-L1 blockade in urothelial cancer. Libraries were prepared by immunoSEQ multiplex PCR; TCRdb keeps only in-frame clonotypes and omits some of them. The sample lists 35,000 to 45,000 clones, approximately 88% occurring once. Time point given: peripheral blood 6 weeks after treatment start. Source: PBMCs, taken around atezolizumab (anti-PD-L1) treatment. The receptor comes from a man in his forties or fifties with urothelial cancer.

In nucleotides, the CDR3 is TGTGCCAGCAGCCCCAAGCAGGGGTCCTCTGGGGCCAACGTCCTGACTTTC. Its translation is CASSPKQGSSGANVLTF. The rearrangement joins TRBV2 to TRBJ2-6; D is possibly TRBD1 (6 bases). The V gene's germline CDR1 is SNHLY and CDR2 FYNNEI. CDR3 length: 17 amino acids. The V end lost 6 bases, the J end lost 0 bases, and 15 bases lay between the germline ends.